The TCR beta chain described here comes from a study of preoperative IRX-2 immunotherapy in early breast cancer. CDR1 KGHSH and CDR2 LQKENI come from the germline V gene. This CDR3 comprises 13 residues. Trimming removed 3 bases from V and 1 base from J, with 6 bases in between. Sequencing was performed with immunoSEQ multiplex PCR; in TCRdb, only in-frame clones are kept and a portion is missing. The sample includes roughly 25,000 clones, just under 80% seen only once; the top ten take 2% to 2.5%. This sample's treatment: preoperative locoregional IRX-2 cytokine immunotherapy. Patients received preoperative, locoregional IRX-2 cytokine immunotherapy in a phase Ib study.

The genes are TRBV18 and TRBJ1-1; D gene ambiguous. The sequence came from a human donor with breast cancer. Sample: lymph node tissue, taken before IRX-2 immunotherapy. The chain's CDR3 is CASSPAQNTEAFF. The CDR3 region has the DNA TGTGCCAGCTCACCCGCCCAGAACACTGAAGCTTTCTTT. Complete variable domain (other parts from reference TRBV18 and TRBJ1-1): NAGVMQNPRHLVRRRGQEARLRCSPMKGHSHVYWYRQLPEEGLKFMVYLQKENIIDESGMPKERFSAEFPKEGPSILRIQQVVRGDSAAYFCASSPAQNTEAFFGQGTRLTVV.